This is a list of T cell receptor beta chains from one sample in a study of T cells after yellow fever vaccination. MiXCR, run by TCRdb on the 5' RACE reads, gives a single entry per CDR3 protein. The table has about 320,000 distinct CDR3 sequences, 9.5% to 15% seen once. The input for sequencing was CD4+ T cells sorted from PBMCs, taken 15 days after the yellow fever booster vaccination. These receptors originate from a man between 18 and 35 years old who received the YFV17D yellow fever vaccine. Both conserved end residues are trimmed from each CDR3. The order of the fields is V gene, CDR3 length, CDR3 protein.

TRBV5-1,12,ASSPYSYTGELF
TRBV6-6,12,ASSYGDRGGGYT
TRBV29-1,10,SALDRRVVAF
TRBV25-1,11,ASSGSPNEKLF
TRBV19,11,ASIRTGGTEAF
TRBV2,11,ASSSASSYGYT
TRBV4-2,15,ASSQEGHSLSGNTIY
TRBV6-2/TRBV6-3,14,ASTTGTGNLNTEAF
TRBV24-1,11,ATAGTVLDEQF
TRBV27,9,ASSTKETQY